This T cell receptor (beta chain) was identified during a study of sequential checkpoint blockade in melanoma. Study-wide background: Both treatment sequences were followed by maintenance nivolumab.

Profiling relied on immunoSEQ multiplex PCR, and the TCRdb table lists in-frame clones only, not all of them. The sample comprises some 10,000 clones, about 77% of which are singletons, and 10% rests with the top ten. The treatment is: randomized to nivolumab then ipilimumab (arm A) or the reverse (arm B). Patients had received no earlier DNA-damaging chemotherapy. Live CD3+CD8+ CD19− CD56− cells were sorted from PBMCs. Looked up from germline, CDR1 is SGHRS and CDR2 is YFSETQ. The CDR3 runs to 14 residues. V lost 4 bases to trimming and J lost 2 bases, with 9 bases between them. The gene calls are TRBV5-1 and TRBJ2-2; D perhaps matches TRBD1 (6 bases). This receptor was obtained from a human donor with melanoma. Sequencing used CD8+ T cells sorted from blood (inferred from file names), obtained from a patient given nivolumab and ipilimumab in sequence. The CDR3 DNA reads TGCGCCAGCAGCCAGGGGACCAACACCGGGGAGCTGTTTTTT. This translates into CASSQGTNTGELFF.